A selection of T cell receptor beta chains follows, all from one sample in a study of control samples from healthy donors and cancer patients. Data came from immunoSEQ multiplex PCR; TCRdb stores just in-frame clones and leaves some out. The top ten clones hold more than 6% of a sample with fewer than 500,000 clones, around nine tenths of them seen once. Sequenced: PBMCs. Receptors were obtained from a man aged 40-49 years with head and neck cancer. The conserved cysteine and the conserved F or W are not part of the CDR3 here.

cdr3_length | v_call | cdr3_aa
14 | TRBV4-3 | ASSQEVRGVGYEQY
11 | TRBV24-1 | ATSVNHQETQY
11 | TRBV24-1 | ATSDDRWNEQF
13 | TRBV15 | ATSRDQGRNQPQH
16 | TRBV5-1 | ASSLSGGGGLSGNTIY
16 | TRBV27 | ASSLSSRPRVRDQPQH
11 | TRBV12-3/TRBV12-4 | ASSFGATDTQY
13 | TRBV18 | ASSPGTGQRQPQH
12 | TRBV4-1 | ASSQGGERHEQF
14 | TRBV4-3 | ASSQVRANAYYGYT